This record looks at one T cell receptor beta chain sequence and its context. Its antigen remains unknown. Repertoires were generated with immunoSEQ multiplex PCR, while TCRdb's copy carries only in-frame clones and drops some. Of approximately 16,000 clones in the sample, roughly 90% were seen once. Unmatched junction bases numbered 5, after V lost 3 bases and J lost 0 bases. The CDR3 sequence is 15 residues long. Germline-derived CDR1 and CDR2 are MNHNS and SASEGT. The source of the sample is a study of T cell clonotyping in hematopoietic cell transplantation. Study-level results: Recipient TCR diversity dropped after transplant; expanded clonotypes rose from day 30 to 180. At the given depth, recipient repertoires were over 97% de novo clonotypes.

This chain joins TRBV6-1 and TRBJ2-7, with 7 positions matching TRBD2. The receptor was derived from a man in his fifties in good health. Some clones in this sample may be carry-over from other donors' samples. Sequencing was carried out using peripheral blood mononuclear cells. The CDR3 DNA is TGTGCCAGCAGTGAGGAGCGGGGAGGCTCCTACGAGCAGTACTTC. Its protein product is CASSEERGGSYEQYF.